This TCR beta chain was obtained from a study of graft-versus-host responses after intestinal transplantation. The overall study: Recipients were given multivisceral, liver-intestinal, or isolated intestinal transplants. Anti-thymocyte globulin induction preceded about 3 years of tacrolimus and steroid maintenance in all recipients.

Produced via immunoSEQ multiplex PCR; TCRdb's table is partial and in-frame only. The table lists tens of thousands of clones, around 90% of them singletons. Notes on this clone: Its antigen is unidentified.

Findings and limits, study-wide: Levels of circulating GvH clones at their peak were associated with early post-transplant HvG declines. Marrow from the recipient contained GvH clones, some of which had appeared first in ileum or blood.

The CDR3 covers 15 residues. CDR1 is SGDLS, CDR2 YYNGEE, per germline. Germline trimming cut 0 bases from V and 9 bases from J; bases unmatched to any gene: 8. The starting material was unstimulated CD8+ T cells sorted from spleen or lymph node cells, obtained before intestinal transplant. The chain has TRBV9 and TRBJ2-1, with 8 bases identical to TRBD2. This sequence was found in a human donor who received an intestinal transplant. The chain's CDR3 is CASSVGREVSGEQFF. For the CDR3, the DNA is TGTGCCAGCAGCGTAGGGCGGGAGGTCTCCGGTGAGCAGTTCTTC. Complete variable domain (other parts from reference TRBV9 and TRBJ2-1): DSGVTQTPKHLITATGQRVTLRCSPRSGDLSVYWYQQSLDQGLQFLIQYYNGEERAKGNILERFSAQQFPDLHSELNLSSLELGDSALYFCASSVGREVSGEQFFGPGTRLTVL.